The rows below give T cell receptor beta chains drawn from one sample of a study of molecular identifiers for immune sequencing clone quantification. TCRdb reprocessed the PCR reads with MiXCR, giving one entry per CDR3 protein. The sample consists of about 320,000 distinct CDR3 sequences, 24% of them appearing once. The sequenced sample was naive CD8+ T cells from blood, with Jurkat cell RNA spiked in. The receptors stem from a human donor in good health. Some libraries in this study had Jurkat cell RNA spiked in. Both conserved end residues are part of each CDR3. The D gene is left open where the match is weak. Size is omitted from some rows. Given values are once, few, many or a class for expanded clones.

cdr3_aa cdr3_nt d_call clone_size j_call v_call
CASSLTAVGYTDTQYF TGTGCCAGCAGCTTAACAGCCGTTGGCTACACAGATACGCAGTATTTT NA few TRBJ2-3 TRBV13
CASSSTGTGYYEQYF TGTGCCAGCAGCTCCACCGGGACAGGATACTACGAGCAGTACTTC TRBD1 many TRBJ2-7 TRBV7-9
CASSSRGCGRTEAFF TGTGCCAGCAGTTCAAGAGGGTGTGGTCGCACTGAAGCTTTCTTC NA NA TRBJ1-1 TRBV12-3/TRBV12-4
CSVGVAGGEAFF TGCAGCGTGGGGGTGGCAGGGGGGGAAGCTTTCTTT TRBD1 many TRBJ1-1 TRBV29-1
CASSFSRVYRDEKLFF TGTGCCAGCAGCTTTTCTCGAGTCTACAGGGATGAAAAACTGTTTTTT NA NA TRBJ1-4 TRBV7-6
CASSLGLGPDTQYF TGTGCCAGCAGCTTAGGGCTGGGACCAGATACGCAGTATTTT NA NA TRBJ2-3 TRBV11-2
CTIPRGLITDTQYF TGCACCATACCTAGAGGACTAATCACAGATACGCAGTATTTT NA NA TRBJ2-3 TRBV20-1
CASSVETASNSPLHF TGTGCCAGCAGCGTTGAGACGGCTAGTAATTCACCCCTCCACTTT NA few TRBJ1-6 TRBV7-3
CASGFAEGFSNQPQHF TGTGCCAGCGGCTTTGCTGAGGGGTTTAGCAATCAGCCCCAGCATTTT NA once TRBJ1-5 TRBV7-2
CASSWSGSYYEQYF TGTGCCAGCAGTTGGAGCGGGAGCTACTACGAGCAGTACTTC TRBD2 many TRBJ2-7 TRBV27
CASSYLAGGTGELFF TGTGCCAGCAGTTACTTGGCGGGAGGGACCGGGGAGCTGTTTTTT TRBD2 few TRBJ2-2 TRBV6-5
CASSSSTSGQGYEQYF TGTGCCAGCAGCTCGTCTACTAGCGGGCAGGGGTACGAGCAGTACTTC TRBD2 many TRBJ2-7 TRBV7-9
CASSPYAGAGTGAFF TGTGCCAGCAGCCCCTATGCGGGGGCAGGCACTGGAGCTTTCTTT NA NA TRBJ1-1 TRBV9
CASSVLGTATGANVLTF TGTGCCAGCAGTGTACTTGGGACAGCTACTGGGGCCAACGTCCTGACTTTC TRBD1 few TRBJ2-6 TRBV9
CASGGSYEQYF TGTGCCAGCGGGGGCTCCTACGAGCAGTACTTC NA many TRBJ2-7 TRBV28
CASSTLAGVVYEQYF TGTGCCAGTAGTACCCTGGCGGGGGTGGTCTACGAGCAGTACTTC TRBD2 few TRBJ2-7 TRBV19
CSARGTGFSHEQYF TGCAGTGCTAGAGGGACAGGGTTTTCCCACGAGCAGTACTTC TRBD1 NA TRBJ2-7 TRBV20-1
CASSLSAGDDGQYF TGTGCCAGCAGCTTGTCGGCAGGGGACGACGGGCAGTACTTC NA NA TRBJ2-7 TRBV5-6
CASSSRQGSATSRADTQYF TGTGCCAGCAGCTCCCGACAGGGTTCGGCTACTAGTCGCGCAGATACGCAGTATTTT TRBD1 few TRBJ2-3 TRBV7-9
CASSIGTDYSNQPQHF TGTGCCAGTAGTATAGGAACAGACTATAGCAATCAGCCCCAGCATTTT NA NA TRBJ1-5 TRBV19
CASSLTTAYTDTQYF TGTGCCAGCAGCTTAACGACGGCTTACACAGATACGCAGTATTTT NA many TRBJ2-3 TRBV7-8
CASSFPDGANVLTF TGTGCCAGCAGCTTCCCCGACGGGGCCAACGTCCTGACTTTC NA many TRBJ2-6 TRBV12-3/TRBV12-4
CASSPEGNIQYF TGTGCCAGCAGCCCCGAGGGAAACATTCAGTACTTC NA many TRBJ2-4 TRBV11-2
CSASLTGSGGYEQYF TGCAGTGCTAGCCTGACTGGGTCAGGAGGCTACGAGCAGTACTTC NA NA TRBJ2-7 TRBV20-1
CASSPKVRDPRGTDTQYF TGTGCCAGCAGCCCGAAAGTCCGGGACCCCCGAGGAACAGATACGCAGTATTTT NA many TRBJ2-3 TRBV7-3
CAISGFTYERYF TGTGCCATCAGTGGGTTTACCTACGAGCGGTACTTC NA NA TRBJ2-7 TRBV10-3
CASIAGPRLTGELFF TGTGCCAGCATAGCGGGACCGCGGTTAACCGGGGAGCTGTTTTTT TRBD2 NA TRBJ2-2 TRBV12-3/TRBV12-4
CSARTFWGENIQYF TGCAGTGCTAGAACTTTCTGGGGTGAAAACATTCAGTACTTC NA few TRBJ2-4 TRBV20-1
CSARESRTSGKVDTQYF TGCAGTGCTAGAGAGTCTAGAACTAGCGGGAAGGTAGATACGCAGTATTTT TRBD2 NA TRBJ2-3 TRBV20-1
CASTRGQETQYF TGTGCCAGCACCAGAGGACAAGAGACCCAGTACTTC NA many TRBJ2-5 TRBV6-2/TRBV6-3
CASSQGATQETQYF TGCGCCAGCAGCCAGGGGGCCACACAAGAGACCCAGTACTTC NA NA TRBJ2-5 TRBV4-1
CASSWTSGPAYEQYF TGTGCCAGCAGTTGGACTAGCGGGCCCGCCTACGAGCAGTACTTC TRBD2 many TRBJ2-7 TRBV7-2
CASSVGHESEKLFF TGTGCCAGCAGCGTGGGACACGAGAGTGAAAAACTGTTTTTT NA NA TRBJ1-4 TRBV13
CASSPSHRFGNTEAFF TGTGCCAGCAGTCCGTCGCACAGGTTTGGGAACACTGAAGCTTTCTTT NA NA TRBJ1-1 TRBV12-3/TRBV12-4
CASSQDVRGLAANEQFF TGCGCCAGCAGCCAAGATGTCCGAGGACTAGCTGCCAATGAGCAGTTCTTC TRBD2 many TRBJ2-1 TRBV4-3
CASSLVSLYGYTF TGTGCCAGCAGCTTAGTAAGCTTATATGGCTACACCTTC NA NA TRBJ1-2 TRBV7-9
CASSQARGVASYNEQSF TGCGCCAGCAGCCAAGCTCGGGGGGTCGCGTCCTACAATGAGCAGTCCTTC TRBD2 few TRBJ2-1 TRBV4-3
CASSRLNTGELFF TGTGCCAGCAGCCGGTTGAACACCGGGGAGCTGTTTTTT NA NA TRBJ2-2 TRBV27
CASSEWINTANAKMNTDAFF TGTGCCAGCAGCGAGTGGATCAATACAGCTAACGCTAAGATGAACACTGATGCTTTCTTT NA NA TRBJ1-1 TRBV9
CASSQDGQGNEQYF TGCGCCAGCAGCCAAGATGGACAGGGGAACGAGCAGTACTTC TRBD1 many TRBJ2-7 TRBV4-3
CAISEEKSYEQYF TGTGCCATCAGTGAAGAGAAAAGCTACGAGCAGTACTTC NA many TRBJ2-7 TRBV10-3
CASSGTRDHNSPLHF TGTGCCAGCAGTGGGACAAGAGATCATAATTCACCCCTCCACTTT NA NA TRBJ1-6 TRBV2
CASSSGTSGGDWTQYF TGTGCCAGCAGCTCCGGGACTAGCGGGGGGGATTGGACCCAGTACTTC TRBD2 NA TRBJ2-5 TRBV7-9
CASSQYTGAGANVLTF TGTGCCAGCAGCCAGTACACGGGAGCTGGGGCCAACGTCCTGACTTTC NA NA TRBJ2-6 TRBV14
CASSLTGESAFF TGTGCCAGCAGCTTAACGGGAGAATCGGCTTTCTTT NA many TRBJ1-1 TRBV7-2
CASRDGTGFSSGYTF TGTGCCAGCAGGGACGGGACAGGGTTCTCCTCAGGCTACACCTTC TRBD1 NA TRBJ1-2 TRBV12-3/TRBV12-4
CPSSSSGGYSNQPQHF TGTCCCAGCAGCTCCTCAGGGGGATATAGCAATCAGCCCCAGCATTTT TRBD1 NA TRBJ1-5 TRBV5-3
CASSEARSPRHGSDQPQHF TGTGCCAGCAGTGAAGCTCGCTCTCCTCGACACGGATCTGATCAGCCCCAGCATTTT NA many TRBJ1-5 TRBV6-1
CASSPGVILSSGANVLTF TGTGCCAGCAGTCCCGGGGTGATTCTGAGCTCTGGGGCCAACGTCCTGACTTTC NA NA TRBJ2-6 TRBV12-3/TRBV12-4
CASSGGASLTDTQYF TGTGCCAGCAGCGGGGGGGCTTCTTTGACAGATACGCAGTATTTT NA many TRBJ2-3 TRBV11-2
CSVVGGGTEAFF TGCAGCGTTGTTGGGGGGGGCACTGAAGCTTTCTTT NA many TRBJ1-1 TRBV29-1
CSARSSGGLSYEQYF TGCAGTGCTAGGAGTAGCGGGGGACTATCCTACGAGCAGTACTTC TRBD2 many TRBJ2-7 TRBV20-1
CASSRDSSYEQYF TGTGCCAGCAGCCGCGACAGTTCCTACGAGCAGTACTTC NA many TRBJ2-7 TRBV13
CASSLWDSDYGQYF TGCGCCAGCAGCCTCTGGGACAGCGACTACGGGCAGTACTTC TRBD1 NA TRBJ2-7 TRBV5-1